These 28 T cell receptor beta chains originate from one sample sequenced in a study of blood T cell repertoires in COVID-19. Profiling relied on immunoSEQ multiplex PCR, and the TCRdb table lists in-frame clones only, not all of them. This sample has 70,000 or so clones; about four fifths occur once, and the top ten carry about 21%. The source material was peripheral blood. These receptors were taken from a man aged 70 or older with acute or convalescent COVID-19.

This clone was counted a few times. The rearrangement joins TRBV11-2 to TRBJ2-7; the match to TRBD2 covers 9 bases. Losses at the gene ends were 8 bases for V and 1 base for J; bases not matched to a gene: 9. Germline assignment: CDR1 SGHAT and CDR2 FQNNGV. This CDR3 spans 15 amino acids. The CDR3 DNA sequence: TGTGCCAGCCAACGGGGACTAGCAGAGTCCTACGAGCAGTACTTC. Translation gives CASQRGLAESYEQYF.

The CDR3 DNA reads TGTGCCAGTAGTACCCAGGGTCGAGGCTATGGCTACACCTTC. Translating gives CASSTQGRGYGYTF. The V and J genes are TRBV19 and TRBJ1-2, with TRBD1 as a possible D gene (5 bases). V dropped 4 bases and J dropped 4 bases, with 13 bases sitting between them. CDR3 length equals 14 residues. The germline V gene encodes CDR1 LNHDA and CDR2 SQIVND (reference sequence).

J is TRBJ1-1 and V is TRBV28; 11 positions match TRBD1. V was clipped by 5 bases and J by 2 bases; unmatched bases: 7. The germline gives CDR1 MDHEN, CDR2 SYDVKM. There are 16 residues in the CDR3. The DNA for the CDR3 is TGTGCCAGCAGTCCCCCCGGGACAGGGGGTAACACTGAAGCTTTCTTT. Translating it yields CASSPPGTGGNTEAFF.

The chain has TRBV5-4 and TRBJ2-2; D may be TRBD2 (6 bases). The germline V gene encodes CDR1 SGHNT and CDR2 YYREEE (reference sequence). Trimming removed 4 bases at V and 9 bases at J, with 16 bases between. The CDR3 sequence is 14 residues long. CDR3 sequence (DNA): TGTGCCAGCAGCCCGGAGGGACTGACAAGGGAGCTGTTTTTT. Its protein is CASSPEGLTRELFF.

The chain couples TRBV9 to TRBJ1-4; D gene uncertain. CDR1 is SGDLS and CDR2 is YYNGEE in the germline V gene. The CDR3 length is 15 residues. Trimming cost V 0 bases and J 3 bases, with 9 bases left between them. CDR3: CASSVAPGSNEKLFF. The CDR3, as DNA: TGTGCCAGCAGCGTAGCCCCGGGATCTAATGAAAAACTGTTTTTT.

CDR3 in DNA: TGTGCCAGCAGCTTAGGGACTAGCGGGAGCCGGCCCACAGATACGCAGTATTTT. Its protein product is CASSLGTSGSRPTDTQYF. V is TRBV3-1 (or the pseudogene TRBV3-2) and J is TRBJ2-3; 14 positions agree with TRBD2. In germline, CDR1 is LGHDT, CDR2 YNNKEL (reference sequence). The CDR3 consists of 18 residues. Losses at the gene ends were 5 bases for V and 2 bases for J; bases not matched to a gene: 9.

This chain connects TRBV5-1 to TRBJ2-3; D perhaps matches TRBD2 (6 bases). CDR3 length: 18 residues. Trimming removed 3 bases from V and 0 bases from J, with 20 bases in between. Germline CDR1 and CDR2: SGHRS and YFSETQ. CDR3 protein: CASSSHLRLATSTDTQYF. The DNA of the CDR3 is TGCGCCAGCAGCTCTCACCTCCGTCTAGCGACTAGCACAGATACGCAGTATTTT.

This rearrangement joins TRBV28 to TRBJ2-3; 8 bases fit TRBD2. Per germline, CDR1 MDHEN and CDR2 SYDVKM. The CDR3 loop spans 16 amino acids. The J segment lost 0 bases and the V segment lost 3 bases, leaving 5 bases of the junction unmatched. The CDR3 here is CASSFVAGPSTDTQYF. CDR3 bases: TGTGCCAGCAGTTTTGTAGCGGGGCCTAGCACAGATACGCAGTATTTT.

This clone was picked up a small number of times. The chain links TRBV15 to TRBJ1-5, with 8 bases lining up with TRBD1. Germline V CDR1 and CDR2: LNHNV, YYDKDF (reference sequence). Germline trimming cut 6 bases from V and 5 bases from J; bases unmatched to any gene: 9. The CDR3 sequence is 15 residues long. CDR3 protein: CATRKLGTGDQPQHF. As DNA, the CDR3 is TGTGCCACCAGGAAACTGGGGACAGGAGATCAGCCCCAGCATTTT.

This clone was picked up a small number of times. V is TRBV14 and J is TRBJ2-6, with TRBD1 as a possible D gene (6 bases). The CDR3 has 16 residues. Germline V lookup: CDR1 SGHDN, CDR2 FVKESK. The V end was cut by 4 bases, the J end by 0 bases, with 10 bases between. The CDR3 is CASSPIQGSGANVLTF. The CDR3, as DNA: TGTGCCAGCAGCCCCATACAGGGCTCTGGGGCCAACGTCCTGACTTTC. Full variable domain (remainder filled in from reference TRBV14 and TRBJ2-6): EAGVTQFPSHSVIEKGQTVTLRCDPISGHDNLYWYRRVMGKEIKFLLHFVKESKQDESGMPNNRFLAERTGGTYSTLKVQPAELEDSGVYFCASSPIQGSGANVLTFGAGSRLTVL.

J is TRBJ1-2 and V is TRBV7-8, with 8 bases matching TRBD1. V trimming: 5 bases; J trimming: 3 bases; junction bases outside the gene matches: 8. The CDR3 is made up of 15 amino acids. Per the germline V gene, CDR1 is SGHVS and CDR2 is FQNEAQ. The DNA of the CDR3 is TGTGCCAGCAGCAAGAGGGGGGGACAGGACTATGGCTACACCTTC. Translation: CASSKRGGQDYGYTF.

This clone was seen a few times. V gene TRBV7-8 combines with J gene TRBJ2-7, with D possibly being TRBD2 (6 bases). The CDR3 totals 16 residues. Germline CDR1 SGHVS, CDR2 FQNEAQ. Trimming removed 5 bases at V and 2 bases at J, with 19 bases between. The CDR3 region has the DNA TGTGCCAGCAGCCCAAAAGGGACTCAATTCACCTACGAGCAGTACTTC. This gives the protein CASSPKGTQFTYEQYF.

The table lists this clone with a few counts. The chain recombines TRBV2 with TRBJ1-2, with D uncertain. Germline CDR1 and CDR2: SNHLY and FYNNEI. The germline V and J ends were trimmed by 7 bases and 3 bases, with 6 bases remaining between them. The CDR3 consists of 11 residues. In DNA, the CDR3 is TGTGCCAGCATGAGGGACTATGGCTACACCTTC. Its translation: CASMRDYGYTF. The complete variable domain, with remaining parts taken from reference TRBV2 and TRBJ1-2, reads EPEVTQTPSHQVTQMGQEVILRCVPISNHLYFYWYRQILGQKVEFLVSFYNNEISEKSEIFDDQFSVERPDGSNFTLKIRSTKLEDSAMYFCASMRDYGYTFGSGTRLTVV.

This clone was found a few times. The chain has TRBV11-2 and TRBJ1-3; D perhaps matches TRBD1 (6 bases). Germline CDR1 and CDR2: SGHAT and FQNNGV. The CDR3 spans 14 residues. The ends were cut back, 6 bases at V and 1 base at J, with 10 bases in the middle. The CDR3 loop reads CASRPTGSGNTIYF. The CDR3 DNA reads as TGTGCCAGCAGGCCTACAGGGTCTGGAAACACCATATATTTT.

The chain employs TRBV27 and TRBJ2-1; 15 bases fit TRBD2. In germline, CDR1 is MNHEY, CDR2 SMNVEV (reference sequence). The ends lost 3 bases at V and 4 bases at J; junction bases unmatched: 4. This CDR3 has 17 amino acids. CDR3: CASSFSGTSGGYNEQFF. The CDR3 DNA sequence: TGTGCCAGCAGTTTCTCCGGGACTAGCGGGGGGTACAATGAGCAGTTCTTC.

The chain is built from TRBV24-1 and TRBJ2-2; 7 bases map to TRBD1. The CDR3 length is 13 residues. J gave up 4 bases and V 8 bases, and 3 bases lay outside the gene matches. CDR1 and CDR2 from the germline V gene are KGHDR and SFDVKD. The CDR3: CATNGQATGELFF. DNA for the CDR3: TGTGCCACCAATGGACAGGCCACCGGGGAGCTGTTTTTT.

The V and J genes are TRBV2 and TRBJ2-7; the D gene is possibly TRBD1 (6 bases). CDR1 and CDR2 from the germline V gene are SNHLY and FYNNEI. This CDR3 has 12 residues. Deletions cut 8 bases from V and 2 bases from J, with 10 bases between. CDR3 DNA: TGTGCCAGCTCACAGGGAACCTACGAGCAGTACTTC. This gives the protein CASSQGTYEQYF.

The chain carries TRBV7-3 and TRBJ1-1; the D gene is possibly TRBD1 (6 bases). Germline V gene data show CDR1 as SGHTA and CDR2 as FQGTGA. Trimming stripped 5 bases from V and 0 bases from J, with 10 bases between. The CDR3 length is 14 residues. The CDR3 DNA follows: TGTGCCAGCAGCCCGGGACACTTGAACACTGAAGCTTTCTTT. It yields the protein CASSPGHLNTEAFF.

This clone was seen more than once but under ten times. The chain links TRBV4-2 to TRBJ2-7; possibly TRBD2 for D (6 bases). Trimming cost V 4 bases and J 2 bases, with 15 bases left between them. Germline V gene sequence: CDR1 LGHNA, CDR2 YNFKEQ. The CDR3 covers 15 residues. The CDR3 DNA follows: TGTGCCAGCAGCCGTCTCGGGGGTGAAACCTACGAGCAGTACTTC. Translated, it gives CASSRLGGETYEQYF.

The V gene is TRBV9, the J gene TRBJ2-2, with 9 bases matching TRBD1. Germline values: CDR1 SGDLS, CDR2 YYNGEE. Trimming took 0 bases from V and 5 from J; bases not matched to a gene: 2. The CDR3 spans 15 residues. In nucleotides, the CDR3 is TGTGCCAGCAGCGTAGGGGGGACAGGGACCGGGGAGCTGTTTTTT. Translating it yields CASSVGGTGTGELFF.

This clone was seen at least ten times. This rearrangement joins TRBV29-1 to TRBJ2-7, with a possible D match to TRBD1 (6 bases). The germline gives CDR1 SQVTM, CDR2 ANQGSEA. This CDR3 has 13 amino acids. V lost 3 bases and J 0 bases, leaving 9 bases between the germline ends. CDR3 in DNA: TGCAGCGTTGACAGGGGCGACTCCTACGAGCAGTACTTC. Translated, it gives CSVDRGDSYEQYF.

The chain carries TRBV18 and TRBJ2-2; 10 positions match TRBD1. CDR1 is KGHSH, CDR2 LQKENI, per germline. Trimming at V came to 4 bases and at J to 3 bases, leaving 2 bases not matched to a gene. The CDR3 spans 15 residues. CDR3 region: CASSRDRGDTGELFF. The CDR3 region has the DNA TGTGCCAGCTCACGGGACAGGGGTGACACCGGGGAGCTGTTTTTT.

V is TRBV14 and J is TRBJ2-7; 11 nucleotides match TRBD1. CDR1 SGHDN and CDR2 FVKESK come from the germline V gene. The CDR3 sequence is 19 residues long. J was trimmed by 0 bases and V by 0 bases; bases with no gene match: 10. The CDR3 region has the DNA TGTGCCAGCAGCCAAGACTGGACAGGGGGCGCGGCACCCTCCTACGAGCAGTACTTC. Translation gives CASSQDWTGGAAPSYEQYF.

The chain is built from TRBV6-6 and TRBJ2-7; D gene ambiguous. The ends were cut back, 7 bases at V and 4 bases at J, with 20 bases in the middle. Germline V gene data show CDR1 as MNHNY and CDR2 as SVGAGI (reference sequence). This CDR3 is built from 15 residues. DNA for the CDR3: TGTGCCAGCACCGCTTCGGGTTTCCCAACTTACGAGCAGTACTTC. Translating it yields CASTASGFPTYEQYF.

The V call is TRBV28, the J call TRBJ2-1; D may be TRBD1 (5 bases). Per germline, CDR1 MDHEN and CDR2 SYDVKM. V lost 6 bases to trimming and J lost 6 bases, with 12 bases between them. This CDR3 is built from 13 residues. This chain's CDR3 is CASSRLQGNEQFF. In nucleotides, the CDR3 is TGTGCCAGCAGCCGCCTCCAGGGCAATGAGCAGTTCTTC.

V gene TRBV19 combines with J gene TRBJ2-3; TRBD1 aligns across 9 bases. CDR3 length: 15 amino acids. With V trimmed by 5 bases and J by 4 bases, 7 bases remained unmatched. CDR1 is LNHDA, CDR2 SQIVND, per germline (reference sequence). The CDR3 loop is CASSSWTGEADTQYF. In nucleotides, the CDR3 is TGTGCCAGTAGTTCTTGGACAGGGGAGGCAGATACGCAGTATTTT.

The CDR3 nucleotides are TGCAGCGTTGCGCCCGACTATTACATCTCTGGGGCCAACGTCCTGACTTTC. Translated, it gives CSVAPDYYISGANVLTF. The V and J genes are TRBV29-1 and TRBJ2-6; TRBD2 is a possible D gene (5 bases). The CDR3 is made up of 17 amino acids. Germline CDR1 reads SQVTM; CDR2 reads ANQGSEA. V was shortened by 4 bases and J by 0 bases, with 16 bases between the two germline ends. The variable domain in full, with the rest retrieved from reference TRBV29-1 and TRBJ2-6, is SAVISQKPSRDICQRGTSLTIQCQVDSQVTMMFWYRQQPGQSLTLIATANQGSEATYESGFVIDKFPISRPNLTFSTLTVSNMSPEDSSIYLCSVAPDYYISGANVLTFGAGSRLTVL.

The genes are TRBV28 and TRBJ2-2; tentative D call: TRBD2 (6 bases). The germline V gene has CDR1 MDHEN and CDR2 SYDVKM. Trimming removed 7 bases at V and 5 bases at J, with 11 bases between. The CDR3 loop spans 13 amino acids. The DNA of the CDR3 is TGTGCCAGCATAAGCGGAGGGACCGGGGAGCTGTTTTTT. It translates to CASISGGTGELFF.